The entry below describes one TCR beta chain. The sample carries other DNA sequences with the same CDR3. Profiled with immunoSEQ multiplex PCR; TCRdb holds only in-frame clones, not every one. The sample yields approximately 200,000 clones, about 86% seen once. The germline CDR1 and CDR2 sequences are SGHRS and YFSETQ. The CDR3 extends over 13 amino acids. The V and J ends lost 2 bases and 0 bases respectively, with 5 bases between them. The source of the sample is a study of blood T cell repertoires in COVID-19. Study-level background: T cells, B-cell-depleted T cells, or PBMCs provided the cDNA or gDNA that served as material.

The chain joins TRBV5-1 to TRBJ1-1; D is ambiguous. The sample was peripheral blood. The TCR comes from a woman aged 25 to 39 with active or convalescent COVID-19. CDR3 region: CASSLELNTEAFF. The CDR3 coding sequence is TGCGCCAGCAGCTTAGAGTTGAACACTGAAGCTTTCTTT. Complete variable domain (other parts from reference TRBV5-1 and TRBJ1-1): KAGVTQTPRYLIKTRGQQVTLSCSPISGHRSVSWYQQTPGQGLQFLFEYFSETQRNKGNFPGRFSGRQFSNSRSEMNVSTLELGDSALYLCASSLELNTEAFFGQGTRLTVV.